These 9 T cell receptor beta chains were all obtained from the same sample, sequenced in a study of technical replicates of blood from several donors. Clones were sequenced by immunoSEQ multiplex PCR, and TCRdb holds only the in-frame ones, with some missing. The sample carries more than 15,000 clones, approximately 83% recorded once. Source material: PBMCs. The receptors originated from a human donor in good health. Some clones in this sample may be carry-over from other donors' samples.

This clone was seen a handful of times. The gene calls are TRBV7-2 and TRBJ2-7; 11 nucleotides agree with TRBD2. The V gene's germline CDR1 is SGHTA and CDR2 FQGNSA. With V trimmed by 6 bases and J by 3 bases, 7 bases remained unmatched. The CDR3 is 15 residues long. This chain's CDR3 is CASRLGLAENYEQYF. For the CDR3, the DNA is TGTGCCAGCAGATTGGGACTAGCGGAGAACTACGAGCAGTACTTC.

The chain combines TRBV6-6 with TRBJ2-7; weak D call: TRBD1 (6 bases). Trimming removed 6 bases at V and 7 bases at J, with 13 bases between. This CDR3 has 12 amino acids. Germline V gives CDR1 MNHNY, CDR2 SVGAGI (reference sequence). The CDR3, as DNA: TGTGCCAGCAGCCATAACCAGGGGGAGCAGTACTTC. It translates to CASSHNQGEQYF.

V and J are TRBV5-1 and TRBJ2-2; no firm D call. The V and J ends lost 5 bases and 1 base respectively, with 6 bases between them. Germline V CDR1 and CDR2: SGHRS, YFSETQ. The CDR3 sequence is 13 residues long. CDR3 bases: TGCGCCAGCAGTTTCAGGAACACCGGGGAGCTGTTTTTT. The encoded protein is CASSFRNTGELFF.

This chain links TRBV27 with TRBJ1-1; no clear D gene. The V gene lost 7 bases and the J gene lost 1 base, with 19 bases spanning the gap. This CDR3 contains 16 residues. CDR1 and CDR2 from the germline V gene are MNHEY and SMNVEV (reference sequence). CDR3 protein: CASTRRRDGRNTEAFF. As DNA, the CDR3 is TGTGCCAGCACCCGTAGGAGGGATGGAAGGAACACTGAAGCTTTCTTT.

The genes are TRBV5-5 and TRBJ2-7; D possibly corresponds to TRBD1 (5 bases). This CDR3 spans 15 amino acids. V was clipped by 3 bases and J by 3 bases, with 16 bases between them. The germline V gene encodes CDR1 SGHKS and CDR2 YYEKEE (reference sequence). CDR3: CASSSQGVGLYEQYF. The CDR3 DNA follows: TGTGCCAGCAGCTCCCAGGGTGTCGGTCTCTACGAGCAGTACTTC.

J is TRBJ2-7 and V is TRBV5-1; 7 positions agree with TRBD1. The ends lost 4 bases at V and 3 bases at J; junction bases unmatched: 1. Per germline, CDR1 SGHRS and CDR2 YFSETQ. The length of the CDR3 is 12 residues. DNA for the CDR3: TGCGCCAGCAGCGGGACAGTCTACGAGCAGTACTTC. As protein: CASSGTVYEQYF.

The V gene is TRBV11-2, the J gene TRBJ2-1, with 7 bases matching TRBD2. This CDR3 has 15 amino acids. Germline CDR1 and CDR2: SGHAT and FQNNGV. Trimming at V came to 4 bases and at J to 3 bases, leaving 6 bases not matched to a gene. Here the CDR3 DNA reads TGTGCCAGCAGCTCGACCGGGACTAACTACAATGAGCAGTTCTTC. Protein product: CASSSTGTNYNEQFF.

V gene TRBV2 combines with J gene TRBJ1-1, with a tentative D call TRBD1 (5 bases). This CDR3 region has 14 residues. Trimming removed 4 bases from V and 3 bases from J, with 12 bases in between. Germline CDR1 and CDR2: SNHLY and FYNNEI. The CDR3 nucleotides are TGTGCCAGCAGTGCGCAGGGTACGGACACTGAAGCTTTCTTT. Its protein product is CASSAQGTDTEAFF.

The V and J genes are TRBV29-1 and TRBJ2-7; TRBD1 matches at 10 bases. CDR3 length: 13 amino acids. The V gene's germline CDR1 is SQVTM and CDR2 ANQGSEA. V lost 5 bases, J lost 4 bases, and 5 bases stayed unmatched. For the CDR3, the DNA is TGCAGCGTTCTAAAGGGACAGGGGTACGAGCAGTACTTC. It translates to CSVLKGQGYEQYF.